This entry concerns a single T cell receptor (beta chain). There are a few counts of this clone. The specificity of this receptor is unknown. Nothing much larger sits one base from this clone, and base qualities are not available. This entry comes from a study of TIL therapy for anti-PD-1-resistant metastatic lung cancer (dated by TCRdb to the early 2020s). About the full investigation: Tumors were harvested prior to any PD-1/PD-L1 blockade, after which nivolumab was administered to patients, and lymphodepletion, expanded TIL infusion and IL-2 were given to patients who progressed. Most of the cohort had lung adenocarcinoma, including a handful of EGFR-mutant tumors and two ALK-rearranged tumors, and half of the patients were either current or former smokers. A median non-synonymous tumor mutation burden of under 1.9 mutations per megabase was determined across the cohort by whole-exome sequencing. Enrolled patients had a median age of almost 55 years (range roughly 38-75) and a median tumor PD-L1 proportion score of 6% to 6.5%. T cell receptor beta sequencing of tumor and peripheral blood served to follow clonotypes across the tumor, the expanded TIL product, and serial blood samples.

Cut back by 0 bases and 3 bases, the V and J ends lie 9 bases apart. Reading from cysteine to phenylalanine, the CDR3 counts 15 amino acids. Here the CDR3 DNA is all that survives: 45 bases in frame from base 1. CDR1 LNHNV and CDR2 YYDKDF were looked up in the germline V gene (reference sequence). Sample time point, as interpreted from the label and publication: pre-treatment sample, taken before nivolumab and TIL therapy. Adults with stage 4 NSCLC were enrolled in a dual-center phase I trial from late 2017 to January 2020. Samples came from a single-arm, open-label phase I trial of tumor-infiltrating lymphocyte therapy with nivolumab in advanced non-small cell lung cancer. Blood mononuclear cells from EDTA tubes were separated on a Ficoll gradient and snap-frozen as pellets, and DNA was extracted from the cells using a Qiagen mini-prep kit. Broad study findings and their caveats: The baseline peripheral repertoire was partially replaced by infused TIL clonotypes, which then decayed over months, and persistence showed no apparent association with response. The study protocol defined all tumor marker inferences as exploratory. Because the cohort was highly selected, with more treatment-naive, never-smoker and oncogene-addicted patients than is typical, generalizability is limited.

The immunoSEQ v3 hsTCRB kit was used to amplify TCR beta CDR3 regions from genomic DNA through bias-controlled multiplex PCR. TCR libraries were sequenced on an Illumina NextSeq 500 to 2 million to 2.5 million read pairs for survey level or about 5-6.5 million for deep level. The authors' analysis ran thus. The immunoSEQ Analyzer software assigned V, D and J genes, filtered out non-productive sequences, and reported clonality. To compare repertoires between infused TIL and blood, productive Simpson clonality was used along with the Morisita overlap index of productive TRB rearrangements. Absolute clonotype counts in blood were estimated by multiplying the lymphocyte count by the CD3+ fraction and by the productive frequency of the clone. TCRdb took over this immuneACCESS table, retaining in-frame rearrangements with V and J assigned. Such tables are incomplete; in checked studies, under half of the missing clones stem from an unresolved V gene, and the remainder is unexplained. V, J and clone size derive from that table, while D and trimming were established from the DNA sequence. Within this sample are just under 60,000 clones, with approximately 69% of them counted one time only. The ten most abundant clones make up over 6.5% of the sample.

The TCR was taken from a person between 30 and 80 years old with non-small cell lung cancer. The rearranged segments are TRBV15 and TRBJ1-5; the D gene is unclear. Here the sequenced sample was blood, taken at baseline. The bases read TGTGCCACCAGCAGAGAGGCCGCGGTCAATCAGCCCCAGCATTTT. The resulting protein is CATSREAAVNQPQHF.